This T cell receptor (beta chain) was identified during a study of blood T cell repertoires in COVID-19. Study information: COVID-19 samples collected from the United States, Italy and Spain covered acute and convalescent phases.

The germline gives CDR1 LGHDT, CDR2 YNNKEL (reference sequence). V shed 1 base and J shed 7 bases, with 13 bases lying between them. The CDR3 length is 15 residues. Which cohort a participant joined came from the clinical history participants gave. As handled by the study authors: How many nucleated cells were present was estimated from reference gene primer amplification. Libraries were prepared by immunoSEQ multiplex PCR; TCRdb keeps only in-frame clonotypes and omits some of them. V, J and clone size were drawn from that table, and D and trimming were deduced from the DNA. The table includes 200,000 to 250,000 clones, roughly 84% detected once.

The chain couples TRBV3-1 (or the pseudogene TRBV3-2) to TRBJ2-2; D may be TRBD2 (6 bases). The sample comprised PBMCs or T cells enriched from blood (not recorded which). The origin of this receptor is a woman aged 40-49 years who had recovered from COVID-19. The DNA for the CDR3 is TGTGCCAGCAGCCAAGTTGGCGGGGCGGGCGGGGAGCTGTTTTTT. As protein: CASSQVGGAGGELFF.